This T cell receptor (beta chain) was sequenced during a study of regulatory T cells in long-lasting Graves disease. In the study overall: Persistent Graves' disease denoted over 5 years of antithyroid drugs plus positive TSH receptor antibodies.

TCR beta libraries were built with iRepertoire HTBI primers and Arm-PCR of CDR3 regions. TCRdb passed the multiplex PCR reads through MiXCR, listing each CDR3 protein once. Counted here are about 430,000 distinct CDR3 sequences, 21% occurring once; the ten biggest clones make up approximately 15%. Germline V lookup: CDR1 LNHNV, CDR2 YYDKDF (reference sequence). This CDR3 has 15 residues. Specified time point: persistent/refractory GD, antithyroid drugs over 5 years with positive TRAb. With RNA extracted from PBMCs as input, the TCR library was made. This TCR came from a female donor with Graves disease. The V call is TRBV15, the J call TRBJ2-5, with TRBD2 as a possible D gene (5 bases). The assigned J gene may be wrong: the sequence end matches TRBJ2-1 better. Sequenced material: peripheral blood mononuclear cells (PBMCs), taken when the disease was refractory, from a patient treated with antithyroid drugs. The CDR3 is CATSRVVEGGNEQFF. The DNA for the CDR3 is TGTGCCACCAGCAGAGTTGTTGAGGGCGGCAATGAGCAGTTCTTC.